The 17 T cell receptor beta chains below come from one sample, sequenced in a study of T cell responses to AZD1222 COVID-19 vaccine. Sequencing used immunoSEQ multiplex PCR; TCRdb keeps in-frame clones, though not all of them. This table holds over 100,000 clones, 84% found once. Sequencing used peripheral blood, obtained on day 0 of AZD1222 vaccination. All receptors come from an adult in good health.

This clone was counted a single time. The V call is TRBV7-8, the J call TRBJ2-2; TRBD2 matches at 15 bases. Germline CDR1 reads SGHVS; CDR2 reads FQNEAQ. The J segment lost 4 bases and the V segment lost 4 bases, leaving 4 bases of the junction unmatched. The CDR3 contains 17 residues. CDR3: CASSYGLAGGVTGELFF. The CDR3 region has the DNA TGTGCCAGCAGCTACGGACTAGCGGGAGGGGTCACCGGGGAGCTGTTTTTT.

The V call is TRBV20-1, the J call TRBJ1-2; 8 bases are a match to TRBD1. This CDR3 region has 15 residues. V lost 3 bases, J lost 2 bases, and 8 bases stayed unmatched. CDR1 and CDR2 (germline): DFQATT, SNEGSKA (reference sequence). The CDR3 reads CSASEGTGGNYGYTF. In DNA, the CDR3 is TGCAGTGCTAGTGAAGGGACAGGCGGCAACTATGGCTACACCTTC.

This clone has just one count. The V gene is TRBV7-9, the J gene TRBJ2-3; perhaps TRBD2 as D (6 bases). Germline loops: CDR1 SEHNR, CDR2 FQNEAQ (reference sequence). This CDR3 has 14 amino acids. V lost 7 bases and J 1 base, leaving 12 bases between the germline ends. The DNA for the CDR3 is TGTGCCAGCACTCCTCCGGGGGGCACAGATACGCAGTATTTT. Residues: CASTPPGGTDTQYF.

This sequence joins TRBV28 and TRBJ2-7, with 9 bases matching TRBD1. The CDR3 totals 15 residues. Per germline, CDR1 MDHEN and CDR2 SYDVKM. V lost 2 bases and J lost 6; bases outside the gene matches: 8. CDR3 protein: CASSLGDRVLLEQYF. CDR3 nucleotides: TGTGCCAGCAGTTTAGGGGACAGGGTATTGCTCGAGCAGTACTTC.

The chain combines TRBV9 with TRBJ2-7; D is ambiguous. Trimming took off 2 bases at V and 3 bases at J, with 15 bases between the two ends. Germline assignment: CDR1 SGDLS and CDR2 YYNGEE. CDR3 length: 15 residues. CDR3 loop: CASSVGLTADYEQYF. For the CDR3, the DNA is TGTGCCAGCAGCGTCGGCCTCACAGCTGACTACGAGCAGTACTTC.

The chain employs TRBV4-3 and TRBJ1-1, with no clear D. The CDR3 is 14 residues long. Trimming cost V 0 bases and J 6 bases, with 11 bases left between them. Germline V CDR1 and CDR2: LGHNA, YSLEER. The CDR3, as DNA: TGCGCCAGCAGCCAAGAGCCTGTCCCTTCTGAAGCTTTCTTT. The encoded protein is CASSQEPVPSEAFF.

This clone was seen more than once but under ten times. The chain employs TRBV6-6 and TRBJ2-7; D may correspond to TRBD1 or TRBD2 (5 bases each). CDR1 MNHNY and CDR2 SVGAGI come from the germline V gene (reference sequence). This CDR3 comprises 12 residues. Trimming took 8 bases from V and 2 from J, leaving 10 bases between them. The CDR3, as DNA: TGTGCCAGCCTCCGAGGGGCCTACGAGCAGTACTTC. Its protein product is CASLRGAYEQYF.

This clone was seen a single time. V is TRBV5-4 and J is TRBJ1-2, with 9 bases fitting TRBD1. V shed 3 bases, J shed 2 bases, and the junction held 5 bases outside the gene matches. Germline V gene lookup returns CDR1 SGHNT and CDR2 YYREEE (reference sequence). The CDR3 runs to 15 residues. Here the CDR3 DNA reads TGTGCCAGCAGCTCGATGGACAGGGGAAACTATGGCTACACCTTC. Protein: CASSSMDRGNYGYTF.

The CDR3 sequence: CASRLGTGNEKLFF. CDR3 DNA sequence: TGTGCCAGCAGGCTCGGGACAGGGAATGAAAAACTGTTTTTT. The chain combines TRBV2 with TRBJ1-4; 9 positions match TRBD1. Germline V gene lookup returns CDR1 SNHLY and CDR2 FYNNEI. This CDR3 spans 14 amino acids. V lost 6 bases and J lost 5; bases outside the gene matches: 4.

The V gene is TRBV27, the J gene TRBJ1-1; the D gene is possibly TRBD1 (5 bases). The CDR3 runs 14 residues. Germline-derived CDR1 and CDR2 are MNHEY and SMNVEV (reference sequence). Trimming removed 5 bases at V and 3 bases at J, with 13 bases between. In nucleotides, the CDR3 is TGTGCCAGCAGTCAACCAGACAGCTACACTGAAGCTTTCTTT. Residues: CASSQPDSYTEAFF.

The chain couples TRBV5-1 to TRBJ1-2; 7 bases match TRBD1. Unmatched junction bases numbered 2, after V lost 1 base and J lost 2 bases. This CDR3 comprises 14 residues. Germline V CDR1 and CDR2: SGHRS, YFSETQ. The CDR3 coding sequence is TGCGCCAGCAGCTTGACAGGGGCAAACTATGGCTACACCTTC. Translating gives CASSLTGANYGYTF.

V gene TRBV19 combines with J gene TRBJ1-1; D is ambiguous. Germline assignment: CDR1 LNHDA and CDR2 SQIVND (reference sequence). CDR3 length: 15 amino acids. The V end was cut by 3 bases, the J end by 0 bases, with 11 bases between. CDR3 sequence reads: CASSIAGMMNTEAFF. CDR3 sequence (DNA): TGTGCCAGTAGTATCGCAGGTATGATGAACACTGAAGCTTTCTTT.

The V call is TRBV28, the J call TRBJ1-2, with 7 bases fitting TRBD1. The J segment lost 5 bases and the V segment lost 6 bases, leaving 9 bases of the junction unmatched. The CDR3 consists of 14 residues. CDR1 is MDHEN and CDR2 is SYDVKM in the germline V gene. The CDR3 region has the DNA TGTGCCAGCAGCGTCCCGACAGGGCCATATGGCTACACCTTC. Translated, it gives CASSVPTGPYGYTF.

The V and J genes are TRBV6-5 and TRBJ1-1; TRBD1 matches at 9 bases. Germline values: CDR1 MNHEY, CDR2 SVGAGI. V shed 8 bases, J shed 1 base, and the junction held 8 bases outside the gene matches. The CDR3 spans 15 residues. CDR3 region: CASLPGQGANTEAFF. For the CDR3, the DNA is TGTGCCAGCCTACCGGGACAGGGTGCGAACACTGAAGCTTTCTTT.

The J gene is TRBJ1-5, the V gene TRBV2, with D perhaps matching TRBD1 (6 bases). This CDR3 is 15 amino acids long. Germline CDR1 and CDR2: SNHLY and FYNNEI. Trimming pared 5 bases from V and 6 bases from J, leaving 17 bases between. The DNA for the CDR3 is TGTGCCAGCAGTTTCGCGCAGGGGCAGGCTCAGCCCCAGCATTTT. Its translation is CASSFAQGQAQPQHF.

The chain carries TRBV2 and TRBJ2-5; 8 bases align to TRBD1. After removal of 5 bases from V and 4 bases from J, the junction contained 6 bases not matched to a gene. Germline V CDR1 and CDR2: SNHLY, FYNNEI. This CDR3 has 14 residues. The DNA of the CDR3 is TGTGCCAGCAGTTCCTTTACAGGGGGAGAGACCCAGTACTTC. Its translation is CASSSFTGGETQYF.

The chain links TRBV6-5 to TRBJ1-3, with 7 bases lining up with TRBD1. CDR3 size: 14 residues. V shed 8 bases, J shed 0 bases, and the junction held 4 bases outside the gene matches. The V gene's germline CDR1 is MNHEY and CDR2 SVGAGI. The CDR3 sequence: CASEGTDSGNTIYF. For the CDR3, the DNA is TGTGCCAGCGAGGGGACAGACTCTGGAAACACCATATATTTT.